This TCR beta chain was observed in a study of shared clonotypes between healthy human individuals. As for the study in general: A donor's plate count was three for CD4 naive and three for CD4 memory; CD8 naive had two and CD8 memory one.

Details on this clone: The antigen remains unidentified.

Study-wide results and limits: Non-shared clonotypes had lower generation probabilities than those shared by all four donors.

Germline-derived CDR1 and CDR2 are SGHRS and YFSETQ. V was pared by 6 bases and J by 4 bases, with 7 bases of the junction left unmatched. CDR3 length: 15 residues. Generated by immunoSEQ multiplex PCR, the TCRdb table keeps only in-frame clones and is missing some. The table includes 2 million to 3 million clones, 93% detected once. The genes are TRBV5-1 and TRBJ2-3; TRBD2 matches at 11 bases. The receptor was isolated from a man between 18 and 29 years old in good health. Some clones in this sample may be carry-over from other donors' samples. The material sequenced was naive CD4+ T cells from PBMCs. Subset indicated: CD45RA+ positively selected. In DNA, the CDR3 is TGCGCCAGCACCTTTAGCGGGAGGGCCGCAGATACGCAGTATTTT. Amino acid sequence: CASTFSGRAADTQYF.